The 18 T cell receptor beta chains below all came from one sample that was sequenced in a study of T cell repertoires in cytomegalovirus infection. These receptors' targets are unknown. TCRdb redid the calling of the reads with MiXCR, one entry per CDR3 protein. The sample holds 300,000 or so distinct CDR3 sequences; roughly 25% are singletons and the top ten take 13%. The sequenced sample was cultured PBMCs, obtained from culture after CMV antigen stimulation. Every receptor here comes from a human donor in good health (CMV status not recorded). Some clones in this sample may be carry-over from other donors' samples.

The genes are TRBV10-3 and TRBJ2-1; the D gene is possibly TRBD2 (6 bases). CDR1 is ENHRY, CDR2 SYGVKD, per germline. This CDR3 is built from 16 residues. Between the trimmed V and J ends, which lost 0 bases and 4 bases, there was a span of 13 bases. The CDR3 loop is CAISESLWDFYNEQFF. The CDR3 bases are TGTGCCATCAGTGAGTCGCTTTGGGACTTTTACAATGAGCAGTTCTTC.

CDR3 sequence: CASSLKGLEPRAADTQYF. The CDR3 DNA reads as TGTGCCAGCAGCTTAAAGGGATTGGAACCCAGAGCGGCAGATACGCAGTATTTT. The chain recombines TRBV7-3 with TRBJ2-3; the D gene is possibly TRBD2 (5 bases). The CDR3 length is 18 residues. The V end lost 1 base, the J end lost 4 bases, and 21 bases lay between the germline ends. CDR1 SGHTA and CDR2 FQGTGA come from the germline V gene. The whole variable domain, remainder taken from reference TRBV7-3 and TRBJ2-3, is GAGVSQTPSNKVTEKGKYVELRCDPISGHTALYWYRQSLGQGPEFLIYFQGTGAADDSGLPNDRFFAVRPEGSVSTLKIQRTERGDSAVYLCASSLKGLEPRAADTQYFGPGTRLTVL.

This chain links TRBV24-1 with TRBJ2-5; tentatively, D is TRBD2 (5 bases). Trimming cost V 2 bases and J 1 base, with 10 bases left between them. The CDR3 extends over 15 amino acids. Germline-derived CDR1 and CDR2 are KGHDR and SFDVKD. CDR3 region: CATSDSRRFQETQYF. CDR3 sequence (DNA): TGTGCCACCAGTGATTCCCGGAGGTTCCAAGAGACCCAGTACTTC.

The chain uses TRBV6-2 or TRBV6-3 and TRBJ2-7; D is perhaps TRBD2 (5 bases). Germline V gene sequence: CDR1 MNHEY, CDR2 SVGEGT. Trimming stripped 5 bases from V and 1 base from J, with 12 bases between. The CDR3 covers 14 residues. CDR3 sequence (DNA): TGTGCCAGCAGTCAGCGGCTGGAATCCTACGAGCAGTACGTC. Protein: CASSQRLESYEQYV.

The table lists this clonotype with a count of one. The rearrangement links TRBV28 to TRBJ2-3, with D unclear. The CDR3 is 15 residues long. Trimming cost V 2 bases and J 6 bases, with 15 bases left between them. The germline V gene has CDR1 MDHEN and CDR2 SYDVKM. CDR3 nucleotides: TGTGCCAGCAGTTTAAACATTCCGCTCCCGGATACGCAGTATTTT. Translated: CASSLNIPLPDTQYF.

This clonotype was picked up a small number of times. This rearrangement joins TRBV28 to TRBJ1-6; a possible D gene is TRBD1 (6 bases). This CDR3 comprises 15 residues. Germline-derived CDR1 and CDR2 are MDHEN and SYDVKM. V was shortened by 4 bases and J by 8 bases, with 15 bases between the two germline ends. The CDR3 region is CASSSTGLEDSPLHF. The CDR3 nucleotides read TGTGCCAGCAGTTCTACAGGGTTAGAGGATTCACCCCTCCACTTT.

The chain recombines TRBV19 with TRBJ1-1; 11 bases fit TRBD1. The length of the CDR3 is 15 residues. The J segment lost 6 bases and the V segment lost 7 bases, leaving 10 bases of the junction unmatched. Germline-derived CDR1 and CDR2 are LNHDA and SQIVND (reference sequence). CDR3 sequence: CASTGQGGRRAEAFF. The CDR3 DNA sequence: TGTGCCAGTACGGGACAGGGGGGACGAAGGGCTGAAGCTTTCTTT.

The genes are TRBV20-1 and TRBJ1-1; 8 nucleotides align to TRBD1. There are 15 residues in the CDR3. CDR1 is DFQATT and CDR2 is SNEGSKA in the germline V gene (reference sequence). Unmatched junction bases numbered 8, after V lost 5 bases and J lost 0 bases. The CDR3 protein is CSAPRTGTMNTEAFF. CDR3 DNA sequence: TGCAGTGCTCCAAGGACAGGGACCATGAACACTGAAGCTTTCTTT.

This sequence joins TRBV28 and TRBJ1-5; D perhaps matches TRBD1 (5 bases). V gave up 7 bases and J gave up 1 base, with 11 bases separating them. Germline CDR1 and CDR2: MDHEN and SYDVKM. The CDR3 extends over 14 amino acids. This CDR3 is CASKQGGSNQPQHF. The CDR3 coding sequence is TGTGCCAGCAAGCAGGGTGGGAGCAATCAGCCCCAGCATTTT.

This clonotype was counted ten times or more. The chain couples TRBV7-2 to TRBJ2-5; D is uncertain. V was cut by 4 bases and J by 3 bases, with 3 bases left in between. Germline V gene data show CDR1 as SGHTA and CDR2 as FQGNSA. This CDR3 region has 11 residues. The CDR3: CASSSKETQYF. CDR3 nucleotide sequence: TGTGCCAGCAGCTCAAAAGAGACCCAGTACTTC.

This chain joins TRBV29-1 and TRBJ2-1; no firm D call. Trimming cost V 2 bases and J 6 bases, with 8 bases left between them. Germline V gene sequence: CDR1 SQVTM, CDR2 ANQGSEA. The CDR3 loop spans 12 amino acids. The CDR3 region is CSVERSGNEQFF. CDR3 nucleotides: TGCAGCGTTGAAAGGTCCGGCAATGAGCAGTTCTTC.

As to this clonotype: Mismatch with germline at one junction end may stem from a read error. The V gene is TRBV6-6, the J gene TRBJ1-1; 10 bases are a match to TRBD1. Per germline, CDR1 MNHNY and CDR2 SVGAGI (reference sequence). This CDR3 contains 15 residues. The CDR3 coding sequence is TGTGACAGCATGATGACAGGGGGCATGAACACTGAAGCTTTCTTT. Protein product: CDSMMTGGMNTEAFF.

The chain has TRBV15 and TRBJ2-1; TRBD2 matches 11 bases. The CDR3 is 17 residues long. The V gene's germline CDR1 is LNHNV and CDR2 YYDKDF (reference sequence). Trimming removed 0 bases from V and 7 bases from J; junction bases left unmatched: 8. Here the CDR3 reads CATSRDVGLAGQNEQFF. The CDR3 coding sequence is TGTGCCACCAGCAGAGATGTTGGACTAGCGGGCCAAAATGAGCAGTTCTTC.

This clonotype turned up a few times. The chain combines TRBV30 with TRBJ1-1; a weak D match, TRBD1 (6 bases). CDR1 is GTSNPN and CDR2 is SVGIG in the germline V gene (reference sequence). The V end was cut by 1 base, the J end by 4 bases, with 13 bases between. The CDR3 runs to 14 residues. The CDR3 reads CAWSGQGWGTEAFF. The CDR3, as DNA: TGTGCCTGGAGTGGGCAGGGGTGGGGCACTGAAGCTTTCTTT.

The chain joins TRBV28 to TRBJ2-3; TRBD2 aligns across 12 bases. The CDR3 covers 17 residues. CDR1 MDHEN and CDR2 SYDVKM come from the germline V gene. Germline trimming cut 4 bases from V and 4 bases from J; bases unmatched to any gene: 9. The CDR3: CASSSTGTSGFADTQYF. Here the CDR3 DNA reads TGTGCCAGCAGTTCAACCGGGACTAGCGGGTTCGCAGATACGCAGTATTTT.

The chain combines TRBV20-1 with TRBJ1-2; D not resolved. The V end lost 0 bases, the J end lost 8 bases, and 7 bases lay between the germline ends. The length of the CDR3 is 11 residues. Germline values: CDR1 DFQATT, CDR2 SNEGSKA (reference sequence). CDR3: CSAREASGYTF. The CDR3 nucleotides are TGCAGTGCTAGAGAAGCTTCAGGCTACACCTTC.

The rearrangement uses TRBV7-9 and TRBJ2-1; TRBD2 aligns across 12 bases. Germline assignment: CDR1 SEHNR and CDR2 FQNEAQ (reference sequence). With V trimmed by 5 bases and J by 8 bases, 7 bases remained unmatched. The CDR3 covers 15 residues. This CDR3 reads CASSRLAGGPHEQFF. The DNA of the CDR3 is TGTGCCAGCAGCCGTCTAGCGGGAGGGCCCCATGAGCAGTTCTTC.

This clonotype was seen a handful of times. The gene calls are TRBV12-3 or TRBV12-4 and TRBJ2-2; no reliable D call. The CDR3 runs to 13 residues. The V end was cut by 2 bases, the J end by 8 bases, with 9 bases between. The DNA of the CDR3 is TGTGCCAGCAGTTTATTGAGGACGGGGGAGCTGTTTTTT. Protein sequence: CASSLLRTGELFF.